Shown below are 7 T cell receptor beta chains from a single sample sequenced in a study of cytomegalovirus exposure and HLA in healthy donors. With 60 Vbeta and 13 Jbeta primers, the PCR was carried out. Method: immunoSEQ multiplex PCR; TCRdb's copy keeps in-frame clones and lacks some. The sample lists 55,000 to 80,000 clones; around 78% were seen once. Sample: PBMCs. The receptors were gathered from a man in his forties in good health and CMV-seronegative.

The rearrangement joins TRBV5-5 to TRBJ2-5; 9 bases align to TRBD2. V shed 0 bases and J 3 bases; nucleotides not matched to a gene: 6. The CDR3 runs 16 residues. The germline CDR1 and CDR2 sequences are SGHKS and YYEKEE (reference sequence). CDR3 nucleotide sequence: TGTGCCAGCAGCTTGGGGTGGACTAGCGCGAAAGAGACCCAGTACTTC. Translation: CASSLGWTSAKETQYF.

The chain employs TRBV5-4 and TRBJ1-2; 7 bases agree with TRBD1. Germline values: CDR1 SGHNT, CDR2 YYREEE (reference sequence). Trimming at V came to 0 bases and at J to 4 bases, leaving 3 bases not matched to a gene. The CDR3 is 14 amino acids. In nucleotides, the CDR3 is TGTGCCAGCAGCTTGGACAGGGGTAGCTATGGCTACACCTTC. It encodes CASSLDRGSYGYTF. The full variable domain, completed using reference TRBV5-4 and TRBJ1-2, is ETGVTQSPTHLIKTRGQQVTLRCSSQSGHNTVSWYQQALGQGPQFIFQYYREEENGRGNFPPRFSGLQFPNYSSELNVNALELDDSALYLCASSLDRGSYGYTFGSGTRLTVV.

This clone showed up just a few times. The chain employs TRBV5-1 and TRBJ2-7; maybe TRBD1 (5 bases). Germline CDR1 SGHRS, CDR2 YFSETQ. With 0 bases removed from V and 3 bases from J, the gap between germline ends came to 10 bases. The CDR3 is 14 residues long. DNA for the CDR3: TGCGCCAGCAGCTTGGATGGGGCCGGCTACGAGCAGTACTTC. This gives the protein CASSLDGAGYEQYF.

The chain joins TRBV2 to TRBJ2-1, with TRBD2 identical over 11 bases. Germline V gene data show CDR1 as SNHLY and CDR2 as FYNNEI. The CDR3 covers 14 residues. Germline trimming cut 8 bases from V and 6 bases from J; bases unmatched to any gene: 6. The CDR3 region is CASGIAGGPNEQFF. The CDR3 DNA reads as TGTGCCAGCGGAATAGCGGGGGGGCCCAATGAGCAGTTCTTC.

On this clone itself: At the DNA level, this CDR3 is encoded by other sequences in the same sample as well. The chain couples TRBV2 to TRBJ2-3; 10 bases agree with TRBD2. The CDR3 contains 14 residues. The germline V gene encodes CDR1 SNHLY and CDR2 FYNNEI. J was trimmed by 3 bases and V by 5 bases; bases with no gene match: 2. The CDR3 is CASSMTSGTDTQYF. The DNA of the CDR3 is TGTGCCAGCAGTATGACTAGCGGGACAGATACGCAGTATTTT.

The chain employs TRBV2 and TRBJ2-5, with 8 nucleotides matching TRBD2. The CDR3 extends over 15 amino acids. CDR1 and CDR2 (germline): SNHLY, FYNNEI. With V trimmed by 3 bases and J by 4 bases, 7 bases remained unmatched. CDR3 nucleotide sequence: TGTGCCAGCAGTGACACGGGACTAGGGCTAGAGACCCAGTACTTC. Amino acids: CASSDTGLGLETQYF. The whole variable domain, remainder taken from reference TRBV2 and TRBJ2-5, is EPEVTQTPSHQVTQMGQEVILRCVPISNHLYFYWYRQILGQKVEFLVSFYNNEISEKSEIFDDQFSVERPDGSNFTLKIRSTKLEDSAMYFCASSDTGLGLETQYFGPGTRLLVL.

The V call is TRBV28, the J call TRBJ1-2; D gene uncertain. This CDR3 comprises 14 residues. Trimming took 5 bases from V and 7 from J, leaving 17 bases between them. The germline V gene encodes CDR1 MDHEN and CDR2 SYDVKM. Here the CDR3 reads CASSDSFSVGGYTF. CDR3 nucleotide sequence: TGTGCCAGCAGTGACTCCTTTTCTGTTGGTGGCTACACCTTC.